This TCR beta chain was identified during a study of vaccination effects on CD4 cells after COVID-19. ViraFEST used viral peptide pools to expand antigen-specific CD4+ T cells before sequencing. Isolation of CD4+ T cells took place after nine to ten days of culture. Sequencing was performed with immunoSEQ multiplex PCR; in TCRdb, only in-frame clones are kept and a portion is missing. The repertoire includes about 22,000 clones, around 70% of them detected once, and approximately 12% sits in the top ten. This clone was picked up a small number of times. Antigen unknown. The CDR3 has 11 amino acids. CDR1 is ENHRY and CDR2 is SYGVKD in the germline V gene. Trimming took 8 bases from V and 1 from J, leaving 3 bases between them.

Source: CD4+ T cells from PBMCs cultured with HCoV-229E spike peptides, taken before COVID-19 vaccination. V is TRBV10-3 and J is TRBJ1-3; no firm D call. The sequence derives from a human donor who received a COVID-19 vaccine. The CDR3 sequence is CAIGSGNTIYF. The DNA for the CDR3 is TGTGCCATCGGGTCTGGAAACACCATATATTTT.